The 14 T cell receptor beta chains given below trace back to one sample, sequenced in a study of Ad26.COV2.S vaccination and SARS-CoV-2 variants. TCRdb's copy holds only in-frame clones and misses some; the assay was immunoSEQ multiplex PCR. The sample contains roughly 380,000 clones, about nine tenths of which appear only once. Indicated treatment: around 19 received Ad26.COV2.S at low or high dose, single or two shots; several received placebo; per-sample allocation not given. Sampling took place 63 days after the first vaccine or placebo injection. This specimen was peripheral blood, taken in a trial of Ad26.COV2.S vaccine versus placebo. The origin of the receptors is a person between 18 and 60 years old who received the Ad26.COV2.S COVID-19 vaccine or a placebo.

V usage is TRBV4-1 and J usage is TRBJ2-3, with 7 positions matching TRBD2. From germline, CDR1 is MGHRA and CDR2 YSYEKL. The CDR3 is 15 amino acids. With 0 bases clipped from V and 4 bases from J, the junction kept 4 bases outside the gene matches. The CDR3 DNA follows: TGCGCCAGCAGCCAAGATCAACTAGCGTCAGATACGCAGTATTTT. Amino acid sequence: CASSQDQLASDTQYF.

This chain links TRBV6-5 with TRBJ2-3; D unclear. CDR3 length: 11 residues. V was cut by 2 bases and J by 5 bases, with 2 bases left in between. Germline V gives CDR1 MNHEY, CDR2 SVGAGI. The CDR3 protein is CASSYIDTQYF. Here the CDR3 DNA reads TGTGCCAGCAGTTACATAGATACGCAGTATTTT.

The chain links TRBV18 to TRBJ1-1; D is ambiguous. CDR1 and CDR2 (germline): KGHSH, LQKENI. The ends were cut back, 2 bases at V and 0 bases at J, with 10 bases in the middle. The CDR3 spans 15 residues. For the CDR3, the DNA is TGTGCCAGCTCACCATCGAAGGGCATGAACACTGAAGCTTTCTTT. Translated: CASSPSKGMNTEAFF.

The V and J genes are TRBV11-2 and TRBJ2-7; D ambiguous. V lost 3 bases and J lost 3, with 3 bases in between. The CDR3 is made up of 11 amino acids. Germline-derived CDR1 and CDR2 are SGHAT and FQNNGV. The CDR3 protein is CASSFSYEQYF. CDR3 DNA: TGTGCCAGCAGCTTCAGCTACGAGCAGTACTTC.

The chain couples TRBV4-3 to TRBJ1-2; possibly TRBD1 for D (5 bases). This CDR3 contains 14 residues. The germline V gene has CDR1 LGHNA and CDR2 YSLEER. V was shortened by 1 base and J by 5 bases, with 11 bases between the two germline ends. CDR3: CASSQGRVGYGYTF. The DNA for the CDR3 is TGCGCCAGCAGCCAAGGCAGGGTCGGGTATGGCTACACCTTC.

The chain has TRBV5-4 and TRBJ1-6; no reliable D call. Germline CDR1 reads SGHNT; CDR2 reads YYREEE (reference sequence). Trimming cost V 0 bases and J 6 bases, with 7 bases left between them. This CDR3 has 14 residues. The CDR3 sequence: CASSLEAGNSPLHF. The CDR3 bases are TGTGCCAGCAGCTTGGAGGCTGGTAATTCACCCCTCCACTTT.

V and J are TRBV27 and TRBJ2-2, with D unresolved. Germline loops: CDR1 MNHEY, CDR2 SMNVEV (reference sequence). V lost 10 bases, J lost 0 bases, and 9 bases lay in between. The CDR3 runs to 13 residues. The CDR3 coding sequence is TGTGCCATCATGCTGACGAACACCGGGGAGCTGTTTTTT. Amino acids: CAIMLTNTGELFF.

The gene calls are TRBV10-1 and TRBJ1-2; 11 bases line up with TRBD1. The germline V gene has CDR1 WNHNN and CDR2 SYGVQD (reference sequence). The CDR3 runs to 18 residues. V gave up 4 bases and J gave up 8 bases; unmatched junction bases: 18. CDR3: CASSGASMTGTGGKGYTF. CDR3 DNA: TGCGCCAGCAGTGGGGCTTCTATGACAGGGACAGGGGGAAAAGGCTACACCTTC.

The chain joins TRBV6-2 or TRBV6-3 to TRBJ1-1; D gene unclear. The germline V gene encodes CDR1 MNHEY and CDR2 SVGEGT. The CDR3 has 16 residues. Trimming took off 1 base at V and 5 bases at J, with 17 bases between the two ends. The CDR3: CASSYYLGFGSTEAFF. In DNA, the CDR3 is TGTGCCAGCAGTTACTACTTAGGGTTTGGTTCTACTGAAGCTTTCTTT.

The genes are TRBV19 and TRBJ1-2; 10 bases match TRBD1. The CDR3 covers 14 residues. Trimming removed 8 bases from V and 5 bases from J; junction bases left unmatched: 8. The germline gives CDR1 LNHDA, CDR2 SQIVND (reference sequence). The CDR3 DNA reads TGTGCCAGTGTCCCCCGGGACAGGGGTTATGGCTACACCTTC. Amino acid sequence: CASVPRDRGYGYTF.

The chain uses TRBV4-3 and TRBJ1-4; tentatively, D is TRBD1 (5 bases). Germline CDR1 and CDR2: LGHNA and YSLEER. V lost 0 bases to trimming and J lost 4 bases, with 15 bases between them. This CDR3 spans 17 amino acids. DNA of the CDR3: TGCGCCAGCAGCCAAGATCCCGAGAGGGGAGGTAATGAAAAACTGTTTTTT. This encodes CASSQDPERGGNEKLFF.

This clone was observed a single time. V and J are TRBV29-1 and TRBJ1-1; TRBD1 is a possible D gene (5 bases). The CDR3 covers 13 residues. Germline V gene sequence: CDR1 SQVTM, CDR2 ANQGSEA. V was trimmed by 7 bases and J by 0 bases, leaving 12 bases between them. CDR3 sequence reads: CSAEGQMNTEAFF. CDR3 nucleotides: TGCAGCGCTGAGGGGCAAATGAACACTGAAGCTTTCTTT.

This clone has just a few counts. The chain carries TRBV6-6 and TRBJ1-5; TRBD1 matches 8 bases. The germline CDR1 and CDR2 sequences are MNHNY and SVGAGI (reference sequence). The CDR3 consists of 15 residues. J was trimmed by 5 bases and V by 6 bases; bases with no gene match: 9. The CDR3 DNA sequence: TGTGCCAGCAGGGACGACAGGGGATCTTATCAGCCCCAGCATTTT. It specifies CASRDDRGSYQPQHF.

The chain is built from TRBV7-6 and TRBJ2-1; 9 bases are a match to TRBD2. V lost 4 bases, J lost 3 bases, and 10 bases stayed unmatched. This CDR3 is built from 17 residues. Germline assignment: CDR1 SGHVS and CDR2 FNYEAQ. This CDR3 is CASSSRGRGGRYNEQFF. CDR3 bases: TGTGCCAGCAGCTCGAGAGGGCGGGGGGGCCGCTACAATGAGCAGTTCTTC.